Listed here are 6 T cell receptor beta chains from one sample, sequenced in a study of T-cell memory formation after mild COVID-19. TCRdb independently ran MiXCR on the 5' RACE reads; one entry per CDR3 protein. The table has roughly 120,000 distinct CDR3 sequences, 15% to 20% seen once. Sequencing input: PBMCs or a T cell subset sorted from them (not recorded which). These receptors came from an adult woman who had mild COVID-19 (a few samples of this study predate the infection). Cell type and time point are not known.

Only a few counts were recorded for this clonotype. CDR3 residues: CASSLLTGYGYTF. Here the CDR3 DNA reads TGTGCCAGCAGCTTACTTACGGGGTACGGCTACACCTTC. The chain links TRBV7-9 to TRBJ1-2; D is uncertain. Germline V CDR1 and CDR2: SEHNR, FQNEAQ (reference sequence). The CDR3 is made up of 13 amino acids. The V and J ends lost 2 bases and 8 bases respectively, with 12 bases between them.

This clonotype has more than one count but fewer than ten. V gene TRBV11-3 combines with J gene TRBJ2-1; D is unresolved. CDR1 and CDR2 (germline): SGHNT, YENEEA. V was trimmed by 5 bases and J by 7 bases, leaving 18 bases between them. The CDR3 length is 15 residues. This chain's CDR3 is CASSRARGLRNEQFF. In DNA form, the CDR3 reads TGTGCCAGCAGCCGCGCACGTGGATTGAGGAATGAGCAGTTCTTC.

This clonotype was seen a few times. The junction departs from germline at one end; a sequencing error may be responsible. The J gene is TRBJ1-6, the V gene TRBV7-9; D is undetermined. This CDR3 is 12 amino acids long. CDR1 and CDR2 from the germline V gene are SEHNR and FQNEAQ (reference sequence). Here the CDR3 DNA reads TGTGCCAGCAGCTACTATGATTCACCCCTCCACTTT. Its translation: CASSYYDSPLHF.

This chain links TRBV12-3 or TRBV12-4 with TRBJ1-1, with D possibly being TRBD1 (6 bases). The CDR3 sequence is 13 residues long. The germline V and J ends were trimmed by 5 bases and 1 base, with 8 bases remaining between them. CDR3 loop: CASSRTANTEAFF. CDR3 in DNA: TGTGCCAGCAGTCGGACAGCGAACACTGAAGCTTTCTTT.

This clonotype showed up just a few times. The V gene is TRBV5-4, the J gene TRBJ1-1; tentatively, D is TRBD1 (5 bases). The CDR3 extends over 13 amino acids. The germline V gene has CDR1 SGHNT and CDR2 YYREEE (reference sequence). Trimming took off 4 bases at V and 7 bases at J, with 14 bases between the two ends. CDR3 in DNA: TGTGCCAGCAGCCGTGATTCGGGGCTTGAAGCTTTCTTT. It translates to CASSRDSGLEAFF.

In its sample, this clonotype was seen many times. The chain has TRBV5-4 and TRBJ2-7; a weak D match, TRBD2 (5 bases). Trimming removed 4 bases at V and 0 bases at J, with 14 bases between. Germline CDR1 SGHNT, CDR2 YYREEE (reference sequence). This CDR3 contains 15 residues. The CDR3 DNA sequence: TGTGCCAGCAGCGATTCTAGCACCTTCTCCTACGAGCAGTACTTC. This codes for CASSDSSTFSYEQYF.